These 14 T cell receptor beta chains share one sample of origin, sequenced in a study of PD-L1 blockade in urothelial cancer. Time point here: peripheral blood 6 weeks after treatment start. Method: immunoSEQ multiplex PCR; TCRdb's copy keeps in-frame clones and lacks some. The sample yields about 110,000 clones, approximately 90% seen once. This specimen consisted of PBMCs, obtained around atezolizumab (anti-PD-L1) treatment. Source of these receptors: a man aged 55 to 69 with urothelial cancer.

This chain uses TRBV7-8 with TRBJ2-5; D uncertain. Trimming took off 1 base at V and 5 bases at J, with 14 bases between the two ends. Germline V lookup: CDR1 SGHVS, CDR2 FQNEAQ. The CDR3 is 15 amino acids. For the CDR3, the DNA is TGTGCCAGCAGCTTAGGGCCGCCTCCTTTCGAGACCCAGTACTTC. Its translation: CASSLGPPPFETQYF.

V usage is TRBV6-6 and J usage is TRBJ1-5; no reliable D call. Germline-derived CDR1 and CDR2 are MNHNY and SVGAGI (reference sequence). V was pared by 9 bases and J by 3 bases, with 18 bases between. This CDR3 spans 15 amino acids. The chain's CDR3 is CARSREGLNNQPQHF. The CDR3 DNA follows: TGTGCCAGAAGTCGGGAAGGTCTGAACAATCAGCCCCAGCATTTT.

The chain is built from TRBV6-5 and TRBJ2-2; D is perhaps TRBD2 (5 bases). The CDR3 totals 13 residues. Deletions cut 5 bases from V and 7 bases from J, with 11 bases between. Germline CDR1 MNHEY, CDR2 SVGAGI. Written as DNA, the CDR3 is TGTGCCAGCAGTACTAGTATCTTCGGGGAGCTGTTTTTT. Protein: CASSTSIFGELFF.

CDR3 sequence: CASRSGGQNSNQPQHF. DNA for the CDR3: TGTGCAAGTCGCTCAGGAGGACAGAATAGCAATCAGCCCCAGCATTTT. The chain links TRBV12-2 to TRBJ1-5; the table calls TRBD1, which could not be checked here. TRBV12-2 is listed as a pseudogene. This CDR3 spans 16 amino acids.

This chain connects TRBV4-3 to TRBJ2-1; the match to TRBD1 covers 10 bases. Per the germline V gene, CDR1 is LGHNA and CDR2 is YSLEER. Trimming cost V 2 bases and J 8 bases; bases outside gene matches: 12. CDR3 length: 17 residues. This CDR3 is CASSQSSRDRGGDEQFF. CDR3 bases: TGCGCCAGCAGCCAAAGCTCGAGGGACAGGGGTGGTGATGAGCAGTTCTTC.

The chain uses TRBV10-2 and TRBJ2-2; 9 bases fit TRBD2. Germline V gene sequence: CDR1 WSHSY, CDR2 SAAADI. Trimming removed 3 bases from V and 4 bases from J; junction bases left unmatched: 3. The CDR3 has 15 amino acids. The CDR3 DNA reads TGCGCCAGCAGTGACCCTAGCGGGACCACCGGGGAGCTGTTTTTT. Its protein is CASSDPSGTTGELFF.

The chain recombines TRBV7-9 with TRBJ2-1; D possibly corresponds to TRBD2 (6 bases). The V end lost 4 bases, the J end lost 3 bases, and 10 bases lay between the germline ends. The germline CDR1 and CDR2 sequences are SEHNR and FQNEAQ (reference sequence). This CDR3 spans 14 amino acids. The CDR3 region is CASSYREHYNEQFF. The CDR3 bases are TGTGCCAGCAGCTACCGGGAGCACTACAATGAGCAGTTCTTC.

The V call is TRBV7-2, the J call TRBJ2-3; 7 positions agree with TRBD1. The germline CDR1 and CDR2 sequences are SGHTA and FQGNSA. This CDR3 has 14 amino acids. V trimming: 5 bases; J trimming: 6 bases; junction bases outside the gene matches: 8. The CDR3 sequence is CASSQDRDADTQYF. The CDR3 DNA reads TGTGCCAGCAGCCAAGACAGGGATGCGGATACGCAGTATTTT.

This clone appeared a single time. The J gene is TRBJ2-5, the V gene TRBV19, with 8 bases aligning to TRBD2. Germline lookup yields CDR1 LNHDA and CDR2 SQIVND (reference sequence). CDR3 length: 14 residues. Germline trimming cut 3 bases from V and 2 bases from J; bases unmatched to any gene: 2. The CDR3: CASSIRGGQETQYF. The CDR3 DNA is TGTGCCAGTAGTATTCGGGGGGGACAAGAGACCCAGTACTTC. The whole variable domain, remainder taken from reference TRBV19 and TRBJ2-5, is DGGITQSPKYLFRKEGQNVTLSCEQNLNHDAMYWYRQDPGQGLRLIYYSQIVNDFQKGDIAEGYSVSREKKESFPLTVTSAQKNPTAFYLCASSIRGGQETQYFGPGTRLLVL.

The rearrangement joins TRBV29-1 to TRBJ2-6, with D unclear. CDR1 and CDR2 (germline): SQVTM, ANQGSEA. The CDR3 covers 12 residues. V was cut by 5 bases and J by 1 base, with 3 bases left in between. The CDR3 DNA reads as TGCAGCGTTCCTTCTGGGGCCAACGTCCTGACTTTC. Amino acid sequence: CSVPSGANVLTF.

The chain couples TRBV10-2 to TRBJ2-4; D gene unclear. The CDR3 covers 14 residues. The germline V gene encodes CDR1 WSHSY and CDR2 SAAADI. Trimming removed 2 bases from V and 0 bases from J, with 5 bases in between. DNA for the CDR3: TGCGCCAGCAGTGAGGCAGGAGCCAAAAACATTCAGTACTTC. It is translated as CASSEAGAKNIQYF.

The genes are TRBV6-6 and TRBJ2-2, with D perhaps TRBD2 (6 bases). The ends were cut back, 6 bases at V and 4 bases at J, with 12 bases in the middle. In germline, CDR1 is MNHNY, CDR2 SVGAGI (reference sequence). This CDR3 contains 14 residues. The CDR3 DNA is TGTGCCAGCAGCGGTGGGGGGAGCACCGGGGAGCTGTTTTTT. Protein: CASSGGGSTGELFF.

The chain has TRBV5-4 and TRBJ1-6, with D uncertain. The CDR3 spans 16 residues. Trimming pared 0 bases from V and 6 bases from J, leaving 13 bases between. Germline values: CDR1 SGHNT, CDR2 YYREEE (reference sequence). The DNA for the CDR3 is TGTGCCAGCAGCTTGGATCCAGGTCGGATTAATTCACCCCTCCACTTT. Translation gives CASSLDPGRINSPLHF.

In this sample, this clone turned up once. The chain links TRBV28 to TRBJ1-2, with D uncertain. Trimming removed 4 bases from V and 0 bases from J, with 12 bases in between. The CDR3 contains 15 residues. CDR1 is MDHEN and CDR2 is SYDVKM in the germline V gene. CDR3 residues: CASSSHPGSNYGYTF. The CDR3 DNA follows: TGTGCCAGCAGTTCCCACCCGGGTTCTAACTATGGCTACACCTTC.